Detailed here is one T cell receptor (beta chain). Its antigen is unidentified. This sample was included in a study of OX40 agonist ivuxolimab in advanced cancers. The wider study: Hepatocellular carcinoma, melanoma, renal cell or head and neck cancer occurred in dose-escalation patients. Checkpoint inhibitors had been given previously to under 50% of patients. Findings and limits, study-wide: Some nonresponders also had low normalized T-cell clonal expansion.

Here immunoSEQ multiplex PCR was the method, and the copy in TCRdb shows in-frame clones only, minus some. The sample holds some 100,000 clones, less than 95% seen once. Here the sequenced sample was CD4+ or CD8+ T cells sorted from blood, taken in a trial of the OX40 agonist ivuxolimab. The TCR sequence derives from an adult with an advanced solid tumor such as melanoma, head and neck, liver or kidney cancer.

As DNA, the CDR3 is TGTGCCAGCAGCTTAGGAGGGGGAAACGAGGAAAAACTGTTTTTT. Its protein product is CASSLGGGNEEKLFF. The J gene is TRBJ1-4, the V gene TRBV5-4; possibly TRBD1 for D (6 bases). Germline values: CDR1 SGHNT, CDR2 YYREEE (reference sequence). The CDR3 runs to 15 residues. V lost 2 bases and J lost 8, with 16 bases in between.